This TCR beta chain was identified in a study of monozygotic twins with inflammatory bowel disease (dated by TCRdb to 2018 to 2020). Background on the whole study: A total of about 28 monozygotic twin pairs were included in the full study, comprising nine German pairs (four IBD-concordant, five IBD-discordant) and 19 IBD-discordant Danish pairs. Within discordant pairs, disease-associated traits were sought mainly by comparing IBD patients with their genetically identical healthy co-twins. Each individual had, on average, about 151 000 unique TCRalpha sequences and 181 000 unique TCRbeta sequences available for analysis.

The germline V gene gives CDR1 as MDHEN and CDR2 as SYDVKM. The CDR3 spans 16 residues, from the cysteine through the phenylalanine. No DNA appears here. Overall results and qualifications from the work: Because patients received different immunosuppressive treatments, the repertoires may have picked up extra background noise and variability between individuals. No difference in repertoire similarity was observed between concordant and discordant twins, possibly owing to limited statistical power. No single strong signal or clonotype linked to IBD turned up in the results, so the idea that one exists was not supported. Compared with healthy twins, IBD patients shared fewer clonotypes with other individuals, and the difference was most pronounced in patients with signs of disease activity. The analysis was unable to tell different T cell subtypes apart. IBD patients had lower TCRbeta repertoire diversity, measured by the inverse Simpson index, than their healthy co-twins.

For this clonotype: This receptor's antigen is unknown.

From each donor, a roughly 2.3 ml peripheral blood sample was collected into PAXgene tubes and stored at -80 degrees C. Total RNA was isolated from whole blood with the PAXgene blood miRNA kit on an automated QIAcube, without T cell sorting. Peripheral blood from monozygotic twin pairs who were concordant or discordant for inflammatory bowel disease underwent deep TCRalpha and TCRbeta repertoire profiling using unique molecular barcoding. For every twin pair, smoking habits were documented, and each individual was categorised as a current, former or never smoker. The library relied on 5' RACE. Each TCR library was prepared from about 3.5 ug of total RNA. cDNA was synthesized with SMARTScribe reverse transcriptase in eight separate reactions per sample. During cDNA synthesis, template switching was used to introduce unique molecular identifiers that contained a 6-nucleotide sample barcode. TCRalpha and TCRbeta cDNA was amplified by two nested PCRs of around 15 and 9 cycles, with bead purification after each PCR. Before amplification, cDNA was treated with uracil DNA-glycosylase and purified using the QIAquick PCR purification kit. The second PCR was the step at which Illumina TruSeq-compatible adapters and sample-specific barcodes were added. TapeStation and Qubit were used to check library quality and concentration, and 4.5 to 6.5 ng of each library was pooled. Sequencing of the pooled libraries was done on an Illumina HiSeq2500 single-index Rapid Run using custom sequencing primers and 2 x 100 bp reads. The paper's data handling went like this. MiGEC version 1.2.6 was used for UMI-based consensus assembly to correct PCR and sequencing errors. V(D)J alignment, clonotype assembly and CDR3 extraction were performed with MiXCR version 2.1.1. To normalise gene usage, clonotype sharing and MAIT/NKT TCR abundance, the top 1000, 10 000 and 20 000 clonotypes in each sample were analysed. Diversity was computed as the inverse Simpson index with the vegan R package after downsampling to 27 000 UMIs. Paired Mann-Whitney U tests on discordant twin pairs were used, with Benjamini-Hochberg multiple-testing correction. Following TCRdb reprocessing, every CDR3 protein sequence forms one entry, and DNA is not provided. It is TCRdb's table, rather than the study itself, that gives the V and J calls and clone size. The table for this sample shows 400,000 to 500,000 distinct CDR3 sequences. The ten largest make up around 2.3% of the sample.

The clonotype comes from a human donor with ulcerative colitis or Crohn's disease, or a healthy co-twin of an affected twin (not recorded which). The receptor chain draws on TRBV28 and TRBJ2-1; TCRdb returns TRBD2, unconfirmable since there is no DNA. The sample comprised blood. The CDR3 region: CASSWYGGLAYNEQFF.